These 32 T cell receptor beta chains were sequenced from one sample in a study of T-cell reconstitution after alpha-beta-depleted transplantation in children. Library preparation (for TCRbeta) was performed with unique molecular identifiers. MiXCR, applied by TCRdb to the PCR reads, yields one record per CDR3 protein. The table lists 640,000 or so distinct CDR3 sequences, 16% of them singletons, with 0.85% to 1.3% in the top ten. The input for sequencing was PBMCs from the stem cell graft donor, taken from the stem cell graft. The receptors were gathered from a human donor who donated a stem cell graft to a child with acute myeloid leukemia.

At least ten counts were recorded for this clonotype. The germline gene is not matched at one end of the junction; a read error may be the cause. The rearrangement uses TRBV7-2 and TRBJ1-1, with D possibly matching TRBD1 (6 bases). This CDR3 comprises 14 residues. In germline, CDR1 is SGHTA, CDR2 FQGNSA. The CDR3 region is CASGLGHSNTEAFF. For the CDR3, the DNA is TGTGCCAGCGGCTTGGGACACTCGAACACTGAAGCTTTCTTT.

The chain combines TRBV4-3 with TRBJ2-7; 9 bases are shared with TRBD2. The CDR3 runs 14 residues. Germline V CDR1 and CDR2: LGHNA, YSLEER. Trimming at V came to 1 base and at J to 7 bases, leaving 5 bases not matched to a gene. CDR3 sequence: CASSQASGANEQYF. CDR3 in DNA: TGCGCCAGCAGCCAAGCTAGCGGGGCTAATGAGCAGTACTTC.

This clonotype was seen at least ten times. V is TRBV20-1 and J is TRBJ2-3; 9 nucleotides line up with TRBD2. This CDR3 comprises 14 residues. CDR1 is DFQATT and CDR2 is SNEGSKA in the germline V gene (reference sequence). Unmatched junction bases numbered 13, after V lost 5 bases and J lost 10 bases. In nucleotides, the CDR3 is TGCAGTGCTGCCCATCCGCGGGGGGGCTTTGCGCAGTATTTT. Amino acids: CSAAHPRGGFAQYF.

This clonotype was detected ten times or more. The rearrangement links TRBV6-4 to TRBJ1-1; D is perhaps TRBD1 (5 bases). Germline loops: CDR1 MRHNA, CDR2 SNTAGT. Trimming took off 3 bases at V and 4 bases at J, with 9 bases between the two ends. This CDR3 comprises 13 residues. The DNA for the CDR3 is TGTGCCAGCAGTGAGGGGCTAAGCACTGAAGCTTTCTTT. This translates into CASSEGLSTEAFF.

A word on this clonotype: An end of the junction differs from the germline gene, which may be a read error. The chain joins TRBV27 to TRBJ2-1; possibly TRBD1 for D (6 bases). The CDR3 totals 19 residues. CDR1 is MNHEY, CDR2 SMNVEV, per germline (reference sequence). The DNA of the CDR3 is TGTGCCCGCAGTTTACGGGGCCTCCACAGGGACCGAGGAAACAATGAGCAGTTCTTC. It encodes CARSLRGLHRDRGNNEQFF.

Written as DNA, the CDR3 is TGTGCCACCAGTCTCTACCGGGACACCCCCTATGGCTACACCTTC. It is translated as CATSLYRDTPYGYTF. The V call is TRBV15, the J call TRBJ1-2; possible D gene TRBD1, 6 bases. Trimming left V 6 bases short and J 4 bases short, with 18 bases between. This CDR3 region has 15 residues. Germline values: CDR1 LNHNV, CDR2 YYDKDF (reference sequence).

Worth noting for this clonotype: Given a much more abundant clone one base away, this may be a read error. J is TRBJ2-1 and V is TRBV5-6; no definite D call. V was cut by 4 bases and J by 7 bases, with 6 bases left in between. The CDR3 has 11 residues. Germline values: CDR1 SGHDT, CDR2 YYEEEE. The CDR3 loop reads CASSRVNEQFF. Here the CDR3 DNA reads TGTGCCAGCAGCCGAGTTAATGAGCAGTTCTTC. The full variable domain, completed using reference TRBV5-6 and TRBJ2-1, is DAGVTQSPTHLIKTRGQQVTLRCSPKSGHDTVSWYQQALGQGPQFIFQYYEEEERQRGNFPDRFSGHQFPNYSSELNVNALLLGDSALYLCASSRVNEQFFGPGTRLTVL.

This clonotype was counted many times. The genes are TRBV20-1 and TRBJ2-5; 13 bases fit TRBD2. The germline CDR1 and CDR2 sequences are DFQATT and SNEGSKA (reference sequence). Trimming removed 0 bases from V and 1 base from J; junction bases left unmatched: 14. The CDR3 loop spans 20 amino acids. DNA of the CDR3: TGCAGTGCTAGAGATGTTGAAGGACCTTGGACTAGCGGGGGCCAAGAGACCCAGTACTTC. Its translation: CSARDVEGPWTSGGQETQYF.

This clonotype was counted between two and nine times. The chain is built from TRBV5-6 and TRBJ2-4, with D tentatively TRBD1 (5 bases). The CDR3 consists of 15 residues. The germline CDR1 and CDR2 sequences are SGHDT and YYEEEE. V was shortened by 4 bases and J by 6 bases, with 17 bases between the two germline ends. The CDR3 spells CASSNPSQGGNIQYF. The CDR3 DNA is TGTGCCAGCAGCAACCCGAGCCAGGGCGGAAACATTCAGTACTTC. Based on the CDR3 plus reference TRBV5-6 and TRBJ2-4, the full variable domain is DAGVTQSPTHLIKTRGQQVTLRCSPKSGHDTVSWYQQALGQGPQFIFQYYEEEERQRGNFPDRFSGHQFPNYSSELNVNALLLGDSALYLCASSNPSQGGNIQYFGAGTRLSVL.

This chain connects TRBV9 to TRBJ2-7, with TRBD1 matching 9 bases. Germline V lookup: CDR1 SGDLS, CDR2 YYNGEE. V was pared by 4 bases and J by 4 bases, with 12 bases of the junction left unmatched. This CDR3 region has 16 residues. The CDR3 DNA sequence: TGTGCCAGCAGCCCCCAGGGACAGGGTAATTTGTACGAGCAGTACTTC. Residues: CASSPQGQGNLYEQYF. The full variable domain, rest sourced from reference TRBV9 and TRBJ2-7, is DSGVTQTPKHLITATGQRVTLRCSPRSGDLSVYWYQQSLDQGLQFLIQYYNGEERAKGNILERFSAQQFPDLHSELNLSSLELGDSALYFCASSPQGQGNLYEQYFGPGTRLTVT.

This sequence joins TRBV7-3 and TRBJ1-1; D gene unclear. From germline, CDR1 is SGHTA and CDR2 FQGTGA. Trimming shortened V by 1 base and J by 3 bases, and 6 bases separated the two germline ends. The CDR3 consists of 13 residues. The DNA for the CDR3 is TGTGCCAGCAGCTTAAGGGTTGACACTGAAGCTTTCTTT. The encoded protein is CASSLRVDTEAFF. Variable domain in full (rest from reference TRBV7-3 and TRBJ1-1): GAGVSQTPSNKVTEKGKYVELRCDPISGHTALYWYRQSLGQGPEFLIYFQGTGAADDSGLPNDRFFAVRPEGSVSTLKIQRTERGDSAVYLCASSLRVDTEAFFGQGTRLTVV.

CDR3 nucleotide sequence: TGTGCCAGCAAACCACTAGCGGACACCCCCCCATATACGCAGTATTTT. It specifies CASKPLADTPPYTQYF. The genes are TRBV5-5 and TRBJ2-3, with 8 bases identical to TRBD2. The CDR3 consists of 16 residues. CDR1 is SGHKS, CDR2 YYEKEE, per germline (reference sequence). The ends lost 6 bases at V and 7 bases at J; junction bases unmatched: 16.

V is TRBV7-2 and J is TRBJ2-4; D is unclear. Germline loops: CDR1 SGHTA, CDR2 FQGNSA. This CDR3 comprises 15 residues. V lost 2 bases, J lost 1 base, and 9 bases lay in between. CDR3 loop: CASSLSAKAKNIQYF. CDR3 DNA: TGTGCCAGCAGCTTATCCGCCAAGGCCAAAAACATTCAGTACTTC. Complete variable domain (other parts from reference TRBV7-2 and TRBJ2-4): GAGVSQSPSNKVTEKGKDVELRCDPISGHTALYWYRQSLGQGLEFLIYFQGNSAPDKSGLPSDRFSAERTGGSVSTLTIQRTQQEDSAVYLCASSLSAKAKNIQYFGAGTRLSVL.

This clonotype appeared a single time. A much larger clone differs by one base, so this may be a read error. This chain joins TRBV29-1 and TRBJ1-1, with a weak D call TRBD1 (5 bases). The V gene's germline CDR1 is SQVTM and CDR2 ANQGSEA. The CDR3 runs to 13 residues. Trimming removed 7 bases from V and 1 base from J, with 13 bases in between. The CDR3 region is CSAGWGPNTEAFF. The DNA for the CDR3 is TGCAGCGCAGGGTGGGGTCCGAACACTGAAGCTTTCTTT.

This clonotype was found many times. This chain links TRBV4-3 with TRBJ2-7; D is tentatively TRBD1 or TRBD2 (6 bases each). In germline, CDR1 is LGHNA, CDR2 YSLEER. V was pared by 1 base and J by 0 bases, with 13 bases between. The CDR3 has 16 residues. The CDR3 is CASSQARGAASYEQYF. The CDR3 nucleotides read TGCGCCAGCAGCCAAGCAAGGGGGGCCGCCTCCTACGAGCAGTACTTC.

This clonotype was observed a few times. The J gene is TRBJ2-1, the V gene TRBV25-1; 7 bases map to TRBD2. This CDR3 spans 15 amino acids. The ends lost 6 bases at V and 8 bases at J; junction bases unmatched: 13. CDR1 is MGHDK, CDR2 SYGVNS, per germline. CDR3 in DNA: TGTGCCAGCAGCAGGGTAACTAGCGTAAGCGATGAGCAGTTCTTC. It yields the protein CASSRVTSVSDEQFF.

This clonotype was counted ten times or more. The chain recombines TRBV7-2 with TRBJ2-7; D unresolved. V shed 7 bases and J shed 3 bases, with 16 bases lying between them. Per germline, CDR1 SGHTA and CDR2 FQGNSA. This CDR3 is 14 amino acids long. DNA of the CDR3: TGTGCCAGCACCTACCCGGGTAGTGACTACGAGCAGTACTTC. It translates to CASTYPGSDYEQYF.

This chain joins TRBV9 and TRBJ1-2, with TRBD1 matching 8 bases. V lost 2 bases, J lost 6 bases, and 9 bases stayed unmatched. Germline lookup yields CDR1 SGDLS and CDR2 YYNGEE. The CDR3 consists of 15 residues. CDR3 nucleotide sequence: TGTGCCAGCAGCGTCCAGACAGGGGTTATAGATGGCTACACCTTC. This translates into CASSVQTGVIDGYTF.

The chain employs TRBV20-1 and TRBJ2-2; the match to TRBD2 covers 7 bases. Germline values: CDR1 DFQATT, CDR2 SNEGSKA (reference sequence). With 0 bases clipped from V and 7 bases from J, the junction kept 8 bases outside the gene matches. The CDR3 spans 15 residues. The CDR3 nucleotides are TGCAGTGCTAGAGATCCGGGGGGTTCTGGCGGGGAGCTGTTTTTT. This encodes CSARDPGGSGGELFF.

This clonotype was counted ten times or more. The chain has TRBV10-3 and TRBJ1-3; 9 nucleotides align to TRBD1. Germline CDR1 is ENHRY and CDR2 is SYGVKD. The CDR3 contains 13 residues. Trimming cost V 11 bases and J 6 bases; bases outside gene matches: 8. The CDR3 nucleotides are TGTGCCGCCCGGGACAGGGAAGCAAACACCATATATTTT. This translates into CAARDREANTIYF.

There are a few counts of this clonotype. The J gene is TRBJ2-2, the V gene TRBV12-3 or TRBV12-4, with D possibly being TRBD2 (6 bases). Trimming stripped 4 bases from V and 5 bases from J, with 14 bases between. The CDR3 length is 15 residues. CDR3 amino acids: CASSYGGGSTGELFF. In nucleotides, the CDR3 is TGTGCCAGCAGTTACGGTGGAGGGTCGACCGGGGAGCTGTTTTTT.

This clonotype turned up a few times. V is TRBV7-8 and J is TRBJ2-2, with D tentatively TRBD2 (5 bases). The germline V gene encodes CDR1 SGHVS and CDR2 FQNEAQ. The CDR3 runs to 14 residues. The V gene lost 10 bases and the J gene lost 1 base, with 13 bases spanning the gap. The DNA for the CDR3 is TGTGCCATCCTAGCCGGCAGGAACACCGGGGAGCTGTTTTTT. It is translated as CAILAGRNTGELFF.

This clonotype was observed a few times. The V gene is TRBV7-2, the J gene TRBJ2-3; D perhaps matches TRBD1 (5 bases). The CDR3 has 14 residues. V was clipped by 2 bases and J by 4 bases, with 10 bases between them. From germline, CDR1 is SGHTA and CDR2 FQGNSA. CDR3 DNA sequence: TGTGCCAGCAGCTTACGCAGGGTTGCAGATACGCAGTATTTT. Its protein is CASSLRRVADTQYF.

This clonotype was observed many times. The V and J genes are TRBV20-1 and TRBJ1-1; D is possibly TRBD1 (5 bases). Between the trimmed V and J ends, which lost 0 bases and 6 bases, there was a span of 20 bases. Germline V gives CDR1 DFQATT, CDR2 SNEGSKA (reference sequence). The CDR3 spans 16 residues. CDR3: CSARDGAGPFRAEAFF. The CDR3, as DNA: TGCAGTGCTAGAGATGGGGCAGGACCTTTTCGCGCTGAAGCTTTCTTT.

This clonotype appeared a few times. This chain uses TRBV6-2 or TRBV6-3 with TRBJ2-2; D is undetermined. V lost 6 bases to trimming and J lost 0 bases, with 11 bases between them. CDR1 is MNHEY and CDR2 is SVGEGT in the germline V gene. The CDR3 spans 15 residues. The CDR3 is CASRDRQPNTGELFF. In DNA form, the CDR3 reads TGTGCCAGCAGGGATAGGCAGCCGAACACCGGGGAGCTGTTTTTT.

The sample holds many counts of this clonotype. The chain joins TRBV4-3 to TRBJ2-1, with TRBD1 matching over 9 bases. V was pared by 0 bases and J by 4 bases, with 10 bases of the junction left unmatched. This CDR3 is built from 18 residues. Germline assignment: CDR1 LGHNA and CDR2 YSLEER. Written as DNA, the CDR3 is TGCGCCAGCAGCCAAGATAGTCTGACAGGGGGTTGGTACAATGAGCAGTTCTTC. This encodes CASSQDSLTGGWYNEQFF.

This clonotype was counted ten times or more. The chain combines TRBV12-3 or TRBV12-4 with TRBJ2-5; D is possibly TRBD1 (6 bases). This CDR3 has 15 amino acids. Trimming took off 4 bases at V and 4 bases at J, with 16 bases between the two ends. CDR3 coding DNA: TGTGCCAGCAGTTCGGACACAGGGACCTCAGAGACCCAGTACTTC. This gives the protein CASSSDTGTSETQYF.

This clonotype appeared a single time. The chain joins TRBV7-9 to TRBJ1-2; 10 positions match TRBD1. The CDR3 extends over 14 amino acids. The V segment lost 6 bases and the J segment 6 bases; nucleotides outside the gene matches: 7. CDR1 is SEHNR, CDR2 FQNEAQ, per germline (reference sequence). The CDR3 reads CASSSTGTGDGYTF. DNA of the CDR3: TGTGCCAGCAGTTCTACCGGGACAGGGGATGGCTACACCTTC.

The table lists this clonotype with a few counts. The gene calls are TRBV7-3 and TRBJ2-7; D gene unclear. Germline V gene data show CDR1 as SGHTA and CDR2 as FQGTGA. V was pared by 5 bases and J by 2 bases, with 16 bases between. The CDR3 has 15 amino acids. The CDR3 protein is CASSPSDGITYEQYF. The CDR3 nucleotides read TGTGCCAGCAGCCCCTCGGACGGAATCACCTACGAGCAGTACTTC.

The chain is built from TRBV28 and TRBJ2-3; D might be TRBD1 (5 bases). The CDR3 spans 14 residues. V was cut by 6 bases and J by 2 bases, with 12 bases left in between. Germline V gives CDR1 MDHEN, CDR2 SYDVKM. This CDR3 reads CASRRQTYTDTQYF. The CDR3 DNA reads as TGTGCCAGCAGGCGACAGACTTACACAGATACGCAGTATTTT.

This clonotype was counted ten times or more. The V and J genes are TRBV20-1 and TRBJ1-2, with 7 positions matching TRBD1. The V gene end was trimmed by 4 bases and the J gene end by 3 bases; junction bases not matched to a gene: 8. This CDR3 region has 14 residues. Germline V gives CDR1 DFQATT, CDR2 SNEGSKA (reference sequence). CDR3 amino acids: CSAKIGRGDYGYTF. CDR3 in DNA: TGCAGTGCTAAAATCGGCAGGGGGGACTATGGCTACACCTTC.

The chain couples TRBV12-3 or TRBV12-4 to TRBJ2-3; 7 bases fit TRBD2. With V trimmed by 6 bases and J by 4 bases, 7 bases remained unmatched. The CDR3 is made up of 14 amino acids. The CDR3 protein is CASRLAAGADTQYF. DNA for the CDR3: TGTGCCAGCAGGCTAGCGGCGGGAGCAGATACGCAGTATTTT.